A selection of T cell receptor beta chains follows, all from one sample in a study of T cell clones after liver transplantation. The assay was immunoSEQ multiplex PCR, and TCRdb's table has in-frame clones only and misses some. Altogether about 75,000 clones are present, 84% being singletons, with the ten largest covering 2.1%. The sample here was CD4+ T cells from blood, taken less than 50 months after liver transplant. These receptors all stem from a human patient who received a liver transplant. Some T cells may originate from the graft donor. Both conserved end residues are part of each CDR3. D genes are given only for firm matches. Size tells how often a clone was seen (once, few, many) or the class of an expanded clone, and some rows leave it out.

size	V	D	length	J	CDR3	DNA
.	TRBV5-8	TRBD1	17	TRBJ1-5	CASSFPPGQGINQPQHF	TGTGCCAGCAGCTTCCCCCCAGGACAGGGGATAAATCAGCCCCAGCATTTT
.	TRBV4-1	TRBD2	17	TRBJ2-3	CASSQERLAGRTDTQYF	TGCGCCAGCAGCCAAGAGCGTCTAGCGGGAAGAACAGATACGCAGTATTTT
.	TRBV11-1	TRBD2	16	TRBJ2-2	CASSRRLAKGTGELFF	TGTGCCAGCAGCAGAAGACTAGCGAAGGGAACCGGGGAGCTGTTTTTT
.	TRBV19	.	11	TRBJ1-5	CASGHLGPQHF	TGTGCCAGCGGACATCTAGGGCCCCAGCATTTT
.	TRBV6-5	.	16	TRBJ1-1	CASSYTPVGERTEAFF	TGTGCCAGCAGTTACACCCCGGTAGGGGAAAGGACTGAAGCTTTCTTT
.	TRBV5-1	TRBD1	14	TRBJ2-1	CASRTGGSYNEQFF	TGCGCCAGCAGGACAGGGGGCTCCTACAATGAGCAGTTCTTC
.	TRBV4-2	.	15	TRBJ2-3	CASSQAAGGTDTQYF	TGTGCCAGCAGCCAAGCGGCAGGAGGCACAGATACGCAGTATTTT
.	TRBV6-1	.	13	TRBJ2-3	CASSEIYTDTQYF	TGTGCCAGCAGTGAAATCTACACAGATACGCAGTATTTT
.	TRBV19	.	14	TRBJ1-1	CASSGTDMNTEAFF	TGTGCCAGTAGTGGGACGGATATGAACACTGAAGCTTTCTTT
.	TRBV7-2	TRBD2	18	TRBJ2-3	CASSSSRGSFRLTDTQYF	TGTGCCAGCAGCTCTTCTCGCGGGAGTTTTCGGCTAACAGATACGCAGTATTTT
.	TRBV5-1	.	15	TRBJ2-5	CASSFTDLRQETQYF	TGCGCCAGCAGCTTTACTGACCTCAGGCAAGAGACCCAGTACTTC
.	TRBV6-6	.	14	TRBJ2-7	CASSGTSSSYEQYF	TGTGCCAGCAGTGGGACGTCGAGCTCCTACGAGCAGTACTTC
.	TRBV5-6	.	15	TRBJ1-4	CASSDSQSTNEKLFF	TGTGCCAGCAGCGACTCCCAGTCAACTAATGAAAAACTGTTTTTT
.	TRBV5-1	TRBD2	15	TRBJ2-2	CASSQAGGNTGELFF	TGCGCCAGCAGCCAAGCGGGAGGTAACACCGGGGAGCTGTTTTTT
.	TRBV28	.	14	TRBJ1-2	CASTGRRGSYGYTF	TGTGCCAGCACCGGACGGAGGGGATCGTACGGCTACACCTTC
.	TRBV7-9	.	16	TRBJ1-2	CASSLPQGRRNYGYTF	TGTGCCAGCAGCTTGCCCCAGGGAAGGCGTAACTATGGCTACACCTTC
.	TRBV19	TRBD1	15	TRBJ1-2	CASRRTGRANYGYTF	TGTGCCAGTAGACGGACAGGCCGAGCTAACTATGGCTACACCTTC
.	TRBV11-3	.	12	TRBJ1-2	CASAAGVGGYTF	TGTGCCAGCGCAGCGGGGGTGGGTGGCTACACCTTC
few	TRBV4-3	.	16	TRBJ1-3	CASSLSDSSSGNTIYF	TGCGCCAGCAGCCTGTCGGACAGTAGCTCTGGAAACACCATATATTTT
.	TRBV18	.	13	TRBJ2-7	CASSLGVEMSQYF	TGTGCCAGCTCACTCGGGGTGGAGATGTCGCAGTACTTC
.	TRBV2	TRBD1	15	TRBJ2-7	CASSSPGQGTYEQYF	TGTGCCAGCAGCTCCCCGGGACAGGGTACCTACGAGCAGTACTTC
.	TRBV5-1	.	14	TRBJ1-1	CASSLQGMNTEAFF	TGCGCCAGCAGCTTGCAGGGGATGAACACTGAAGCTTTCTTT
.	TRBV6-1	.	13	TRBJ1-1	CASTPGLNTEAFF	TGTGCCAGCACGCCCGGACTGAACACTGAAGCTTTCTTT
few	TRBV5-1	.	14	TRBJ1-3	CASTQGSSGNTIYF	TGCGCCAGCACCCAGGGGTCCTCTGGAAACACCATATATTTT
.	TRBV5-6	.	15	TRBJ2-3	CASSLVKGLTDTQYF	TGTGCCAGCAGCTTGGTCAAAGGGCTTACAGATACGCAGTATTTT
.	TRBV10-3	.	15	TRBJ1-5	CAISESTGINQPQHF	TGTGCCATCAGTGAGTCAACAGGGATTAATCAGCCCCAGCATTTT
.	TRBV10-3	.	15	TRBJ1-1	CAISEGEGMNTEAFF	TGTGCCATCAGTGAGGGGGAGGGAATGAACACTGAAGCTTTCTTT
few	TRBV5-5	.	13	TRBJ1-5	CASSRDSNQPQHF	TGTGCCAGCAGCCGCGATAGCAATCAGCCCCAGCATTTT
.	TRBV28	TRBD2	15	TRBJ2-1	CASSLGGSGRIEQFF	TGTGCCAGCAGTTTAGGAGGGAGCGGGAGAATTGAGCAGTTCTTC
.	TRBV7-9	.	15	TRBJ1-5	CASSPAGIGNQPQHF	TGTGCCAGCAGTCCGGCCGGGATCGGCAATCAGCCCCAGCATTTT
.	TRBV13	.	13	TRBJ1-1	CASKFGQNTEAFF	TGTGCCAGCAAGTTCGGACAGAACACTGAAGCTTTCTTT
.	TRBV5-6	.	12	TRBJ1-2	CASCKTLDGYTF	TGTGCCAGCTGCAAAACCCTGGATGGCTACACCTTC
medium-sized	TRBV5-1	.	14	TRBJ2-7	CASSLAPPNSEQYF	TGCGCCAGCAGCTTGGCCCCTCCCAACTCCGAGCAGTACTTC
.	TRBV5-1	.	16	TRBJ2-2	CASSFDGPKNTGELFF	TGCGCCAGCAGCTTTGACGGACCAAAAAACACCGGGGAGCTGTTTTTT
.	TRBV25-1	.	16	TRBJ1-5	CASSGGPPGINQPQHF	TGTGCCAGCAGTGGGGGGCCCCCAGGTATTAATCAGCCCCAGCATTTT
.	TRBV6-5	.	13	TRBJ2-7	CASSGDGNYEQYF	TGTGCCAGCAGTGGGGACGGAAACTACGAGCAGTACTTC
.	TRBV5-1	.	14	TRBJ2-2	CASSRSSPTGELFF	TGCGCCAGCAGCAGGTCCTCTCCCACCGGGGAGCTGTTTTTT